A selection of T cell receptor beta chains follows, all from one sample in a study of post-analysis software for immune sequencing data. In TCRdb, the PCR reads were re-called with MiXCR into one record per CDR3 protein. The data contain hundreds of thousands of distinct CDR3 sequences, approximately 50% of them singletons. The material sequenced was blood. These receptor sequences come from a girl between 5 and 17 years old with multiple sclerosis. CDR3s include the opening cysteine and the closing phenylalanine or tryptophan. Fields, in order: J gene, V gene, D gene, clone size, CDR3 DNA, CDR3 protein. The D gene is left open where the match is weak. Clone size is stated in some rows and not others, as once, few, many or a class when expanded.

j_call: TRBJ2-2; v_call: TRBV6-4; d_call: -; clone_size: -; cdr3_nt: TGTGCCAGCAGTGACGGCCCAGGGAACACCGGGGAGCTGTTTTTT; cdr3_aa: CASSDGPGNTGELFF
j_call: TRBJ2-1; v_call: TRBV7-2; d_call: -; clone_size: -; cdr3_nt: TGTGCCAGCAGCTCTAGGGGGCGGGGACAGAATTACAATGAGCAGTTCTTC; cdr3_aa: CASSSRGRGQNYNEQFF
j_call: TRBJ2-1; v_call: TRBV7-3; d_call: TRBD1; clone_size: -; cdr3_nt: TGTGCCAGCAGCTTAACCCCATTCAACAGGGGCTCCTACAATGAGCAGTTCTTC; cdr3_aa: CASSLTPFNRGSYNEQFF
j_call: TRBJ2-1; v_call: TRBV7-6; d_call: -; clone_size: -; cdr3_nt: TGTGCCAGCAGCTCCAGTAGGAGTCTCTCTGAGCAGTTCTTC; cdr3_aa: CASSSSRSLSEQFF
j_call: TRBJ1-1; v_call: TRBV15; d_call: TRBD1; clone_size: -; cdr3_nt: TGTGCCACCAGCAGAGCTGCAACGGGCAGGGGGAGGAGGAACACTGAAGCTTTCTTT; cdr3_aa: CATSRAATGRGRRNTEAFF
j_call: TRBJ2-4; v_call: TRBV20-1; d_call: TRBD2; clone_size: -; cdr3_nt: TGCAGTGCTAAGAAACTAGCGGAAGCCAAAAACATTCAGTACTTC; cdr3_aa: CSAKKLAEAKNIQYF
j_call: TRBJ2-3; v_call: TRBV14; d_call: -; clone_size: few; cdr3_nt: TGTGCCAGCAGCCAAGATCGGATTGGGGGAGATACGCAGTATTTT; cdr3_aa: CASSQDRIGGDTQYF
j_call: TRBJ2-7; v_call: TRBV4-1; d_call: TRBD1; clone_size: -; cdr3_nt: TGCGCCAGCAGCCCGTCCGGGACAGCAGCCTACGAGCAGTACTTC; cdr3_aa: CASSPSGTAAYEQYF
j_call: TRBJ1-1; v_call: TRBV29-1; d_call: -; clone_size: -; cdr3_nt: TGCAGCGTGGGGAGACGGTTAACTAACACTAAAGCTTTCTTT; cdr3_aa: CSVGRRLTNTKAFF
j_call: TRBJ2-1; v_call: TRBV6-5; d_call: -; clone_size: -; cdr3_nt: TGTGCCAGCGGCTCCTCGATGGCCCGATCCTACAATGAGCAGTTCTTC; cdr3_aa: CASGSSMARSYNEQFF
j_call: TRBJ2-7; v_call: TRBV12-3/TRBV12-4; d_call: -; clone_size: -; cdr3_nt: TGTGCCAGCAGATACAGGTTACGATACGAGCAGTACTTC; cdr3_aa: CASRYRLRYEQYF
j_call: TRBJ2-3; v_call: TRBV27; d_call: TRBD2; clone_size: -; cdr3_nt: TGTGCCAGCAGTTCTCCGACTAGCGGGAGGGCCCGGCTTCAAGATACGCAGTATTTT; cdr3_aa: CASSSPTSGRARLQDTQYF
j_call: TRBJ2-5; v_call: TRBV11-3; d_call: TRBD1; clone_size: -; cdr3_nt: TGTGCCAGCAGCTTCACAGGGGACCATTGGGAGACCCAGTACTTC; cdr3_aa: CASSFTGDHWETQYF
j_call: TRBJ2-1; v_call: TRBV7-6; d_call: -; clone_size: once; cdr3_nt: TGTGCCAGCAGCTTAATCGGGGACAATGAGCAGTTCTTC; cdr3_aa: CASSLIGDNEQFF
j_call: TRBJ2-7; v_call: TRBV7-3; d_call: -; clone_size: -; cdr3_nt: TGTGCCAGCAGTTCCGAGGGACGGTACGAGCAGTACTTC; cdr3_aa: CASSSEGRYEQYF
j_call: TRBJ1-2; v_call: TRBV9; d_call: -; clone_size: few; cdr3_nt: TGTGCCAGCAGCGTATGGGAGGGGGATGGCTACACCTTC; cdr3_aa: CASSVWEGDGYTF
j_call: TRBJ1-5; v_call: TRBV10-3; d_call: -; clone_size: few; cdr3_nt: TGTGCCATCAGTGCGGAGGGAACCCCAAAGAGCAATCAGCCCCAGCATTTT; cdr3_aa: CAISAEGTPKSNQPQHF
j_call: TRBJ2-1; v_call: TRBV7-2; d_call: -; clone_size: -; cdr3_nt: TGTGCCAGCGCCCTCGGACAGGGAGGGCATCATGAGCAGTTCTTC; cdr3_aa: CASALGQGGHHEQFF
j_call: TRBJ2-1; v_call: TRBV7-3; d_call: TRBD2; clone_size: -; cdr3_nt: TGTGCCAGCAGCCCCCAGACTAGCGGGTATAACAATGAGCAGTTCTTC; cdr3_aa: CASSPQTSGYNNEQFF
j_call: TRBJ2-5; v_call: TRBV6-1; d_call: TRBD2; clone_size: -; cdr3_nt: TGTGCCAGCACCCACCTGCGGGGGAGTGGAGAGACCCAGTACTTC; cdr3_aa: CASTHLRGSGETQYF
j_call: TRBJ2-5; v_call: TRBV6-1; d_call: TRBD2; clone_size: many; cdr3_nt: TGTGCCAGCGCTAGGGAGCTAGCGGGAGGGCTAGAGGTCCAAGAGACCCAGTACTTC; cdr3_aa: CASARELAGGLEVQETQYF
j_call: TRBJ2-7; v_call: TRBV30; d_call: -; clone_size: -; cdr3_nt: TGTGCCTGGACACCGGCTGACAGGTCCTACGAGCAGTACTTC; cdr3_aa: CAWTPADRSYEQYF